This T cell receptor beta chain emerged from a study of blood T cell repertoires in COVID-19. Per the germline V gene, CDR1 is GTSNPN and CDR2 is SVGIG (reference sequence). V shed 1 base and J 8 bases; nucleotides not matched to a gene: 17. This CDR3 spans 17 amino acids. Produced via immunoSEQ multiplex PCR; TCRdb's table is partial and in-frame only. The sample lists 25,000 to 30,000 clones; 55% to 75% were seen once. This clonotype was sampled from a boy aged 2 to 10 with active or convalescent COVID-19. Material for sequencing was peripheral blood. The chain joins TRBV30 to TRBJ1-2; 9 positions agree with TRBD1. For the CDR3, the DNA is TGTGCCTGGAGTGAATCTCTGGGGGACAGGGTTTTTCGCGGCTACACCTTC. Translation: CAWSESLGDRVFRGYTF.